Listed below are T cell receptor beta chains from one sample, sequenced in a study of T cells in Graves' hyperthyroidism and ophthalmopathy. TCRdb processed the multiplex PCR reads anew with MiXCR; each CDR3 protein has one entry. The table has 640,000 or so distinct CDR3 sequences, roughly 14% seen once; the top ten hold approximately 4.3%. The source material was blood. These receptors were collected from a woman between 35 and 50 years old with Graves' ophthalmopathy. The CDR3 runs from the conserved cysteine through the conserved F or W. Fields, in order: CDR3 DNA, CDR3 protein, J gene, D gene, V gene, clone size. A D gene is named only where the DNA matches it firmly. Rows may omit the clone size; those that give it use once, few, many or a size class.

TGTGCCATCAGTGAGTCTGGGACAGGGGAATTGATGGGCTACACCTTC	CAISESGTGELMGYTF	TRBJ1-2	TRBD1	TRBV10-3	few
TGTGCCAGCTCACCATTGACAGGGGAGCAGTACTTC	CASSPLTGEQYF	TRBJ2-7	TRBD1	TRBV18	few
TGTGCCAGTAGTATGGGGGGGCAGGCCCAACCCCAGCATTTT	CASSMGGQAQPQHF	TRBJ1-5	.	TRBV19	many
TGTGCCAGTAGTACCCCGGGACATCGCAATCAGCCCCAGCATTTT	CASSTPGHRNQPQHF	TRBJ1-5	.	TRBV19	.
TGTGCCAGCAGCCTTTACGAAGGACAGAATCAGCCCCAGCATTTT	CASSLYEGQNQPQHF	TRBJ1-5	.	TRBV6-2/TRBV6-3	many
TGCAGTGCTAGAGATCAAGGGGACCAGCCCCAGCATTTT	CSARDQGDQPQHF	TRBJ1-5	.	TRBV20-1	many
TGTGCCAGCTCGACAGCAACAAGCTATGGCTACACCTTC	CASSTATSYGYTF	TRBJ1-2	.	TRBV3-1	many
TGTGCCAGCAGCATCGGACAGGGCTACGAGCAGTACTTC	CASSIGQGYEQYF	TRBJ2-7	TRBD1	TRBV19	many
TGTGCCAGCAGTCCACTCGCGGTAGTCTACGAGCAGTACTTC	CASSPLAVVYEQYF	TRBJ2-7	.	TRBV28	many
TGCAGCGTTGAGACAGGGACGGCGTACGAGCAGTACTTC	CSVETGTAYEQYF	TRBJ2-7	TRBD1	TRBV29-1	many
TGCAGTGCGACAGGGGGCGCGAGCTATGGCTACACCTTC	CSATGGASYGYTF	TRBJ1-2	TRBD1	TRBV20-1	many
TGCAGCGTTGTGATGGGATCTAACTATGGCTACACCTTC	CSVVMGSNYGYTF	TRBJ1-2	.	TRBV29-1	many
TGTGCCAGCAGCTTAGACGTCGAACAGAGTAATGAAAAACTGTTTTTT	CASSLDVEQSNEKLFF	TRBJ1-4	.	TRBV11-2	many
TGTGCCAGCAGTGTCCCCCGGGACAGGGGATCCGCAGGGGCAGATACGCAGTATTTT	CASSVPRDRGSAGADTQYF	TRBJ2-3	TRBD1	TRBV2	.
TGTGCCAGCAGTTCCGGGACATCCATGGAGACCCAGTACTTC	CASSSGTSMETQYF	TRBJ2-5	.	TRBV11-2	many
TGTGCCTGGAGTGGGACAAGCCGGCAAGAGACCCAGTACTTC	CAWSGTSRQETQYF	TRBJ2-5	.	TRBV30	few
TGCAGTGCTGGCGAAGCGGACAGCTCCTACGAGCAGTACTTC	CSAGEADSSYEQYF	TRBJ2-7	.	TRBV20-1	.
TGTGCCAGCAGCGATACCCTCCGGGACAGGGGGGAAGGCTACACCTTC	CASSDTLRDRGEGYTF	TRBJ1-2	TRBD1	TRBV11-1	many
TGTGCCAGCAGCTCCAGGCCAGGAACCGGGACTGACGACTACAATGAGCAGTTCTTC	CASSSRPGTGTDDYNEQFF	TRBJ2-1	.	TRBV11-3	many
TGCAGCGTTGAACCCGGGACAGGCACCTACGAGCAGTACTTC	CSVEPGTGTYEQYF	TRBJ2-7	TRBD1	TRBV29-1	many
TGCAGTGCTAGAGGCCGCGACAGGGTCGTGGCCAAAAACATTCAGTACTTC	CSARGRDRVVAKNIQYF	TRBJ2-4	TRBD1	TRBV20-1	few
TGTGCCACCAGGAGGGCGGGGGGCACCGCGAACACCGGGGAGCTGTTTTTT	CATRRAGGTANTGELFF	TRBJ2-2	TRBD2	TRBV10-3	many